The 28 T cell receptor beta chains below were found in one sample sequenced in a study of control samples from healthy donors and cancer patients. Repertoires were generated with immunoSEQ multiplex PCR, while TCRdb's copy carries only in-frame clones and drops some. The repertoire consists of about 120,000 clones, with 80% to 90% occurring once and the leading ten covering about 1%. The material sequenced was PBMCs. The receptors shown here come from a woman aged 45 to 65 with colorectal cancer.

The V call is TRBV9, the J call TRBJ2-1; the match to TRBD2 covers 12 bases. V was pared by 0 bases and J by 6 bases, with 4 bases of the junction left unmatched. There are 16 residues in the CDR3. Germline loops: CDR1 SGDLS, CDR2 YYNGEE. The CDR3, as DNA: TGTGCCAGCAGCGTAGGCACTAGCGGGGGGACCAATGAGCAGTTCTTC. Its translation is CASSVGTSGGTNEQFF.

The CDR3 here is CASTDGPEDNYGYTF. For the CDR3, the DNA is TGTGCCAGCACCGACGGGCCGGAGGATAACTATGGCTACACCTTC. This sequence joins TRBV25-1 and TRBJ1-2; the D is unclear. Deletions cut 7 bases from V and 1 base from J, with 16 bases between. Germline loops: CDR1 MGHDK, CDR2 SYGVNS. This CDR3 has 15 residues.

The chain employs TRBV28 and TRBJ1-4, with D possibly matching TRBD1 (5 bases). Germline V CDR1 and CDR2: MDHEN, SYDVKM. The CDR3 spans 14 residues. V was shortened by 5 bases and J by 8 bases, with 15 bases between the two germline ends. This CDR3 reads CASSARVYVEKLFF. In nucleotides, the CDR3 is TGTGCCAGCAGTGCCAGGGTTTATGTAGAAAAACTGTTTTTT.

The CDR3 DNA reads as TGTGCCAGTAGCGCCCGGACTAGCGGCTCCTACGAGCAGTACTTC. Encoded protein: CASSARTSGSYEQYF. V and J are TRBV19 and TRBJ2-7; TRBD2 matches 10 bases. J gave up 0 bases and V 6 bases, and 5 bases lay outside the gene matches. Germline CDR1 LNHDA, CDR2 SQIVND (reference sequence). The CDR3 runs 15 residues.

This clone has a single count. The chain is built from TRBV7-9 and TRBJ1-3, with a possible D match to TRBD1 (6 bases). Trimming cost V 5 bases and J 0 bases, with 8 bases left between them. Germline V CDR1 and CDR2: SEHNR, FQNEAQ (reference sequence). CDR3 length: 14 amino acids. CDR3 sequence reads: CASSLDSSGNTIYF. The CDR3 DNA is TGTGCCAGCAGCCTGGACAGCTCTGGAAACACCATATATTTT.

This chain links TRBV10-2 with TRBJ2-1, with 7 nucleotides matching TRBD1. Germline V CDR1 and CDR2: WSHSY, SAAADI. The CDR3 has 13 amino acids. V lost 10 bases to trimming and J lost 0 bases; unmatched junction nucleotides: 3. CDR3 nucleotides: TGCGCCACAGGGGACAGCTCCTACAATGAGCAGTTCTTC. This sequence encodes CATGDSSYNEQFF.

The chain carries TRBV7-3 and TRBJ1-1, with D unresolved. V dropped 6 bases and J dropped 3 bases, with 11 bases sitting between them. The CDR3 spans 13 residues. CDR1 and CDR2 (germline): SGHTA, FQGTGA. The CDR3 loop reads CASSWGGDTEAFF. The CDR3 DNA follows: TGTGCCAGCAGTTGGGGAGGAGACACTGAAGCTTTCTTT.

This sequence joins TRBV5-5 and TRBJ1-5; 9 bases agree with TRBD1. Germline CDR1 SGHKS, CDR2 YYEKEE (reference sequence). This CDR3 region has 18 residues. V was clipped by 0 bases and J by 1 base; unmatched bases: 8. CDR3 in amino acids: CASSLEGTGLLSNQPQHF. CDR3 DNA: TGTGCCAGCAGCTTGGAAGGGACAGGGCTTCTGAGCAATCAGCCCCAGCATTTT.

The genes are TRBV18 and TRBJ2-7, with a weak D call TRBD1 (7 bases). V dropped 4 bases and J dropped 3 bases, with 22 bases sitting between them. Germline CDR1 and CDR2: KGHSH and LQKENI. The CDR3 extends over 17 amino acids. The CDR3 DNA reads as TGTGCCAGCTCACGGACCACAGGGGAGGTCAAGGTCTACGAGCAGTACTTC. Translating gives CASSRTTGEVKVYEQYF.

CDR3 sequence (DNA): TGTGCCAGCAGTTTTTGGAGGTCCCAAAATGAGCAGTTCTTC. Its translation: CASSFWRSQNEQFF. The chain joins TRBV28 to TRBJ2-1; the D gene is possibly TRBD2 (5 bases). Germline lookup yields CDR1 MDHEN and CDR2 SYDVKM. The CDR3 totals 14 residues. Deletions cut 3 bases from V and 7 bases from J, with 13 bases between.

The J gene is TRBJ2-1, the V gene TRBV30; TRBD2 matches at 10 bases. The CDR3 runs 16 residues. Germline CDR1 reads GTSNPN; CDR2 reads SVGIG (reference sequence). Trimming removed 3 bases from V and 4 bases from J; junction bases left unmatched: 9. The CDR3 DNA reads TGTGCCTGGAGCCCCTCCCCGGGACTAGCGTACAATGAGCAGTTCTTC. Translating it yields CAWSPSPGLAYNEQFF.

This chain connects TRBV9 to TRBJ1-5; D is uncertain. Per the germline V gene, CDR1 is SGDLS and CDR2 is YYNGEE. V gave up 4 bases and J gave up 0 bases, with 11 bases separating them. The CDR3 covers 15 residues. CDR3 sequence: CASSPDPNSNQPQHF. The CDR3 DNA reads TGTGCCAGCAGCCCGGACCCGAATAGCAATCAGCCCCAGCATTTT.

This sequence joins TRBV2 and TRBJ1-3, with no clear D. This CDR3 contains 17 residues. Trimming removed 4 bases from V and 0 bases from J, with 16 bases in between. The germline V gene encodes CDR1 SNHLY and CDR2 FYNNEI. The CDR3 bases are TGTGCCAGCAGTGTTGGGAGACCCACCGTCTCTGGAAACACCATATATTTT. Protein product: CASSVGRPTVSGNTIYF.

The chain recombines TRBV5-5 with TRBJ1-4; possibly TRBD1 for D (5 bases). Trimming stripped 1 base from V and 0 bases from J, with 13 bases between. The CDR3 sequence is 17 residues long. From germline, CDR1 is SGHKS and CDR2 YYEKEE (reference sequence). The CDR3 is CASSLFRQSATNEKLFF. CDR3 nucleotide sequence: TGTGCCAGCAGCTTGTTTAGACAGTCGGCAACTAATGAAAAACTGTTTTTT.

The chain employs TRBV3-1 (or the pseudogene TRBV3-2) and TRBJ2-2, with TRBD2 as a possible D gene (6 bases). This CDR3 region has 17 residues. Per germline, CDR1 LGHDT and CDR2 YNNKEL (reference sequence). The V and J ends lost 4 bases and 0 bases respectively, with 15 bases between them. The CDR3: CASSRPGLASNTGELFF. The DNA of the CDR3 is TGTGCCAGCAGCCGCCCGGGACTCGCGTCGAACACCGGGGAGCTGTTTTTT.

The rearrangement joins TRBV5-1 to TRBJ2-3; the D is unclear. The V and J ends lost 4 bases and 1 base respectively, with 7 bases between them. The CDR3 is 13 amino acids. Germline V gene data show CDR1 as SGHRS and CDR2 as YFSETQ. CDR3 sequence (DNA): TGCGCCAGCAGCGATACAGGCACAGATACGCAGTATTTT. It codes for CASSDTGTDTQYF.

The chain recombines TRBV5-1 with TRBJ1-2; 9 nucleotides match TRBD1. Losses at the gene ends were 1 base for V and 6 bases for J; bases not matched to a gene: 1. This CDR3 comprises 13 residues. The germline V gene has CDR1 SGHRS and CDR2 YFSETQ. The CDR3 is CASSLTGGDGYTF. For the CDR3, the DNA is TGCGCCAGCAGCTTGACAGGGGGCGATGGCTACACCTTC.

The chain couples TRBV3-1 (or the pseudogene TRBV3-2) to TRBJ2-7, with a weak D call TRBD1 (6 bases). The length of the CDR3 is 12 residues. Trimming took 3 bases from V and 4 from J, leaving 7 bases between them. Germline assignment: CDR1 LGHDT and CDR2 YNNKEL (reference sequence). Here the CDR3 DNA reads TGTGCCAGCAGCCAGGGGGCGTACGAGCAGTACTTC. This translates into CASSQGAYEQYF.

The chain recombines TRBV19 with TRBJ2-1, with 12 nucleotides matching TRBD1. V dropped 2 bases and J dropped 5; count of bases not matched to a gene: 7. CDR1 is LNHDA, CDR2 SQIVND, per germline (reference sequence). The CDR3 runs to 17 residues. The CDR3 region is CASSIIGTGGPNNEQFF. The CDR3 DNA follows: TGTGCCAGTAGTATAATTGGGACAGGGGGCCCGAACAATGAGCAGTTCTTC.

The V call is TRBV7-3, the J call TRBJ2-1, with 9 bases fitting TRBD1. CDR3 length equals 17 residues. Germline CDR1 reads SGHTA; CDR2 reads FQGTGA. Unmatched junction bases numbered 10, after V lost 6 bases and J lost 1 base. CDR3 in DNA: TGTGCCAGCAGTAAAGGACAGGGGCCAGTATCCTACAATGAGCAGTTCTTC. Translation gives CASSKGQGPVSYNEQFF.

The chain carries TRBV10-3 and TRBJ2-2; 7 nucleotides match TRBD1. CDR3 length: 13 residues. V lost 8 bases, J lost 4 bases, and 4 bases stayed unmatched. Germline values: CDR1 ENHRY, CDR2 SYGVKD. In nucleotides, the CDR3 is TGTGCCATCGACAGGGACGGCACCGGGGAGCTGTTTTTT. This encodes CAIDRDGTGELFF.

V gene TRBV6-4 combines with J gene TRBJ2-7; 8 nucleotides align to TRBD2. The CDR3 covers 14 residues. V shed 6 bases and J 6 bases; nucleotides not matched to a gene: 10. From germline, CDR1 is MRHNA and CDR2 SNTAGT. The CDR3 is CASSPVAGGGEQYF. In nucleotides, the CDR3 is TGTGCCAGCAGCCCCGTGGCGGGGGGCGGCGAGCAGTACTTC.

This clone was observed a handful of times. V and J are TRBV3-1 (or the pseudogene TRBV3-2) and TRBJ2-1, with unresolved D. Looked up from germline, CDR1 is LGHDT and CDR2 is YNNKEL (reference sequence). Trimming took off 4 bases at V and 4 bases at J, with 8 bases between the two ends. This CDR3 has 13 residues. The CDR3 spells CASSPPGYNEQFF. CDR3 nucleotides: TGTGCCAGCAGCCCCCCCGGTTACAATGAGCAGTTCTTC.

The J gene is TRBJ2-5, the V gene TRBV5-1, with D unresolved. The germline CDR1 and CDR2 sequences are SGHRS and YFSETQ. V shed 3 bases and J shed 0 bases, with 9 bases lying between them. The CDR3 contains 14 residues. The CDR3: CASSYGSYQETQYF. The CDR3, as DNA: TGCGCCAGCAGCTACGGCAGCTACCAAGAGACCCAGTACTTC.

This clone was observed a handful of times. The DNA for the CDR3 is TGTGCCAGCAGTTTAGTCGGCGAGTTCTACGAGCAGTACTTC. Protein: CASSLVGEFYEQYF. This rearrangement joins TRBV6-5 to TRBJ2-7; D is ambiguous. This CDR3 spans 14 amino acids. The V gene's germline CDR1 is MNHEY and CDR2 SVGAGI. V shed 4 bases and J shed 3 bases, with 13 bases lying between them.

This chain links TRBV12-2 with TRBJ2-3; the listed D gene, TRBD2, was not tested against the DNA. TRBV12-2 represents a pseudogene. The CDR3 has 16 amino acids. DNA for the CDR3: TGTGCAAGTCGCTTGGAAAGTGCGGGGGGCACAGATACGCAGTATTTT. Translation: CASRLESAGGTDTQYF.

The chain combines TRBV20-1 with TRBJ1-1; 7 nucleotides agree with TRBD1. The germline CDR1 and CDR2 sequences are DFQATT and SNEGSKA (reference sequence). J lost 12 bases, V lost 1 base, and 5 bases had no gene match. The CDR3 runs 11 residues. In DNA, the CDR3 is TGCAGTGCTAGAGCGGGACAGAAGACTTTCTTT. Translating gives CSARAGQKTFF.

The chain recombines TRBV7-2 with TRBJ1-5; D uncertain. Germline V gives CDR1 SGHTA, CDR2 FQGNSA. The CDR3 loop spans 15 amino acids. Trimming took 1 base from V and 9 from J, leaving 16 bases between them. CDR3 bases: TGTGCCAGCAGCTTAGACAGCACGCAGACGATGCCCCAGCATTTT. Amino acids: CASSLDSTQTMPQHF.